This T cell receptor (beta chain) was obtained from a study of cytotoxic CD8 clonotypes in ibrutinib-treated CLL. About the research overall: 24 partial and 2 complete responses; at median 68 months, 14 remitted, about twelve progressed.

Depth targeted 1 in 200,000 to 1 in 1 million T cells, averaging around 10x coverage per clonotype. TCRdb keeps only in-frame clones here, not all; method: immunoSEQ multiplex PCR. The repertoire holds about 180,000 clones, with approximately 80% as singletons. The junction had 7 bases not matched to a gene; V was cut back by 5 bases and J by 2 bases. Germline CDR1 reads PRHDT; CDR2 reads FYEKMQ (reference sequence). The CDR3 totals 15 residues. Findings of the study overall: The public clonotypes identified were infrequent and showed contraction or stability on treatment.

Points on this clone: The antigen is undetermined.

This material consisted of PBMCs, taken after 24 months of ibrutinib treatment. The V gene is TRBV13, the J gene TRBJ2-3; 7 nucleotides line up with TRBD2. The TCR was taken from a human donor with chronic lymphocytic leukemia. This chain's CDR3 is CASSAGGGSTDTQYF. CDR3 nucleotides: TGTGCCAGCAGCGCTGGGGGGGGGTCCACAGATACGCAGTATTTT.